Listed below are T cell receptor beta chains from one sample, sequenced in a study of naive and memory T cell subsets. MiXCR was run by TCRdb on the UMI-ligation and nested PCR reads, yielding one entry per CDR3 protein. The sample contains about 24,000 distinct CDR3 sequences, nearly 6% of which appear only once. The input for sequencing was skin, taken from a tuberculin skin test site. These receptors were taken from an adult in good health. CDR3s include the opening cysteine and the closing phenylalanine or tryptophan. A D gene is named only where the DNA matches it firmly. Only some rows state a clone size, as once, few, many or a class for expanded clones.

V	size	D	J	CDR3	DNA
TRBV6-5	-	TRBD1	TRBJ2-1	CASSTDRAISYNEQFF	TGTGCCAGCAGTACGGACAGGGCTATCTCCTACAATGAGCAGTTCTTC
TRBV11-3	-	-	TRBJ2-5	CASSSGQNRETQYF	TGTGCCAGCAGCTCTGGACAGAACCGAGAGACCCAGTACTTC
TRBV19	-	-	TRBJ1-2	CASSIVGLRGYTF	TGTGCCAGTAGTATAGTCGGGCTCCGAGGCTACACCTTC
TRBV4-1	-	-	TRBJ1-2	CASSQEGHRANYGYTF	TGCGCCAGCAGCCAAGAGGGGCACAGAGCTAACTATGGCTACACCTTC
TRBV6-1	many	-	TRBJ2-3	CASSEAFGSFTDTQYF	TGTGCCAGCAGTGAAGCCTTCGGGAGCTTCACAGATACGCAGTATTTT
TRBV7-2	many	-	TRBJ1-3	CASSLERSDTIYF	TGTGCCAGCAGCTTAGAGAGGTCGGACACCATATATTTT
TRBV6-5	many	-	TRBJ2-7	CASSYTGFYEQYF	TGTGCCAGCAGTTACACAGGGTTCTACGAGCAGTACTTC
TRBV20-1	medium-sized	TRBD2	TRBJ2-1	CSGARTSFNEQFF	TGCAGTGGGGCCAGGACTAGCTTCAATGAGCAGTTCTTC
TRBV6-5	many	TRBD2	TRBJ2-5	CASSSTGTSGQETQYF	TGTGCCAGCAGTTCCACGGGGACTAGCGGTCAAGAGACCCAGTACTTC
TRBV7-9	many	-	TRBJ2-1	CANARVLAGNEQFF	TGTGCCAACGCGAGAGTGCTAGCTGGCAATGAGCAGTTCTTC
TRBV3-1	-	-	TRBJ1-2	CASSLQGAYGYTF	TGTGCCAGCAGCCTTCAAGGGGCCTATGGCTACACCTTC
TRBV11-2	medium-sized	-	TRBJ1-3	CASSLSRGSGNTIYF	TGTGCCAGCAGCCTCTCTCGGGGGTCTGGAAACACCATATATTTT
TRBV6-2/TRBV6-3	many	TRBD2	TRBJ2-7	CASSSTSRSSYEQYF	TGTGCCAGCAGTTCGACTAGCAGGAGCTCCTACGAGCAGTACTTC
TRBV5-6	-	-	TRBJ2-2	CASSLGPRNTGELFF	TGTGCCAGCAGCTTGGGGCCCCGGAACACCGGGGAGCTGTTTTTT
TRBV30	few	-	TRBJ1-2	CAWSSRRGGWAGGSYGYTF	TGTGCCTGGAGTTCGAGGAGGGGAGGCTGGGCTGGGGGCTCCTATGGCTACACCTTC
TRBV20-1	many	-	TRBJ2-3	CSAHGSTDTQYF	TGCAGTGCCCACGGCAGCACAGATACGCAGTATTTT
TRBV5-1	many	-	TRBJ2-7	CASSLEGRVSEQYF	TGCGCCAGCAGCTTGGAAGGCAGGGTCTCCGAGCAGTACTTC
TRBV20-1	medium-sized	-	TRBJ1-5	CSASRQGGSNQPQHF	TGCAGTGCTAGCAGGCAGGGAGGGAGCAATCAGCCCCAGCATTTT
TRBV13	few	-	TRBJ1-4	CASSPGGEKLFF	TGTGCCAGCAGCCCAGGCGGCGAAAAACTGTTTTTT
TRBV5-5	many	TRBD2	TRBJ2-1	CASSPGLAGGTSYNEQFF	TGTGCCAGCAGCCCGGGACTAGCGGGAGGGACTTCTTACAATGAGCAGTTCTTC
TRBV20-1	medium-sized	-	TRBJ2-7	CSAREGVQGSYEQYF	TGCAGTGCTAGAGAGGGGGTTCAGGGATCCTACGAGCAGTACTTC
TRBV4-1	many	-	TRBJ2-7	CASSPEEVPNYEQYF	TGCGCCAGCAGCCCGGAGGAAGTCCCAAATTACGAGCAGTACTTC
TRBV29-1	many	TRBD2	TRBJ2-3	CSAGSSGGGTDTQYF	TGCAGCGCCGGTAGCTCTGGGGGGGGCACAGATACGCAGTATTTT
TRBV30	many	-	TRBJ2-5	CAWSVVGGDTQYF	TGTGCCTGGAGTGTAGTTGGGGGCGATACCCAGTACTTC
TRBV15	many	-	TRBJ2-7	CATSPQRRQTPYEQYF	TGTGCCACCAGCCCACAGCGGAGACAGACACCCTACGAGCAGTACTTC
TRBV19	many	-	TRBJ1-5	CASSIPGRGYSNQPQHF	TGTGCCAGTAGTATTCCTGGCAGGGGCTATAGCAATCAGCCCCAGCATTTT
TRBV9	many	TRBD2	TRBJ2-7	CASSPRAGLGYEQYF	TGTGCCAGCAGCCCGAGAGCGGGATTGGGTTACGAGCAGTACTTC
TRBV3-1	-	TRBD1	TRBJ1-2	CASSPRGRGQGYGYTF	TGTGCCAGCAGCCCACGGGGCAGGGGGCAAGGGTATGGCTACACCTTC
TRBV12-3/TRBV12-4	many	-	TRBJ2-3	CASSFWNGQF	TGTGCCAGCAGTTTCTGGAATGGGCAATTT
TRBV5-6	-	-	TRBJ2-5	CASTRHRETQYF	TGTGCCAGCACCAGGCACAGAGAGACCCAGTACTTC
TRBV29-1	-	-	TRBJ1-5	CSVGEPGTAPQHF	TGCAGCGTTGGGGAACCAGGGACGGCGCCCCAGCATTTT
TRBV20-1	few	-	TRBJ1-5	CSAKPPGPQPQHF	TGCAGTGCAAAACCCCCGGGACCTCAGCCCCAGCATTTT
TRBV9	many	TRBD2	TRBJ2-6	CASSVEAGGANVLTF	TGTGCCAGCAGCGTAGAAGCGGGGGGGGCCAACGTCCTGACTTTC
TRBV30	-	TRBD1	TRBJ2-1	CAWSTGQPYNEQFF	TGTGCCTGGAGTACGGGACAGCCCTACAATGAGCAGTTCTTC
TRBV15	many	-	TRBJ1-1	CATSGREPSAEAFF	TGTGCCACCAGCGGCCGGGAGCCCTCGGCTGAAGCTTTCTTT
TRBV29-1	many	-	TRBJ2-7	CSVEVAGERYEQYF	TGCAGCGTTGAAGTGGCAGGGGAGAGGTACGAGCAGTACTTC
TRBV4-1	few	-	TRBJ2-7	CASSQDPGDYEQYF	TGCGCCAGCAGCCAAGATCCTGGGGACTACGAGCAGTACTTC
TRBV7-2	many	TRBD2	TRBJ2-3	CASSSQIAGALLDTQYF	TGTGCCAGCAGCTCGCAAATAGCGGGAGCCCTATTAGATACGCAGTATTTT
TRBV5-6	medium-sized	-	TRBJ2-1	CASSFTQEQFF	TGTGCCAGCAGCTTCACCCAGGAGCAGTTCTTC
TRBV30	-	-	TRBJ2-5	CAWSTAGRRETQYF	TGTGCCTGGAGTACGGCAGGGCGGCGAGAGACCCAGTACTTC
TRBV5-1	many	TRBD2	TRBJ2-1	CASSSTRLAGVGNEQFF	TGCGCCAGCAGCTCCACCCGACTAGCGGGGGTCGGGAATGAGCAGTTCTTC
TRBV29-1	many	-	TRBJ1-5	CSVEDIMGVPPAQHF	TGCAGCGTTGAAGATATTATGGGGGTACCTCCGGCCCAGCATTTT
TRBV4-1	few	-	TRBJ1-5	CASSQDASSRRHF	TGCGCCAGCAGCCAAGATGCGTCTTCCAGGCGGCATTTT
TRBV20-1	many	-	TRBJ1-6	CSARDGTWNSPLHF	TGCAGTGCTAGAGATGGGACATGGAATTCACCCCTCCACTTT
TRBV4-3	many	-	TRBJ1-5	CASSPSLEAGGSNQPQHF	TGCGCCAGCAGCCCCTCACTCGAGGCCGGGGGGAGCAATCAGCCCCAGCATTTT
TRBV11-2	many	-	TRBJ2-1	CASSLGGGSFYNEQFF	TGTGCCAGCAGCTTAGGGGGAGGATCCTTCTACAATGAGCAGTTCTTC
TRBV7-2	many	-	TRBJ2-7	CASSSLGGGGAYEQYF	TGTGCCAGCAGCTCACTTGGAGGGGGAGGGGCCTACGAGCAGTACTTC
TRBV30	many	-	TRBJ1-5	CAWSEGVTRHF	TGTGCCTGGAGTGAAGGTGTAACCCGGCATTTT
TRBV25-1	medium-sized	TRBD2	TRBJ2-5	CASTHTKAGEGGKETQYF	TGTGCCAGCACCCACACGAAAGCGGGAGAAGGAGGAAAAGAGACCCAGTACTTC
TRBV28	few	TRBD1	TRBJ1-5	CASSDRGFQPQHF	TGTGCCAGCAGCGACAGGGGCTTTCAGCCCCAGCATTTT
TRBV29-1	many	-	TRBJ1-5	CSVCVGTSNQPQHF	TGCAGCGTTTGTGTAGGAACTTCGAATCAGCCCCAGCATTTT
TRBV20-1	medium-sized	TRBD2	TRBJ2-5	CSARDTSGQETQYF	TGCAGTGCTAGAGATACTAGCGGACAAGAGACCCAGTACTTC
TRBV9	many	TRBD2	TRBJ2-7	CASSVSLADAYEQYF	TGTGCCAGCAGCGTGAGCCTAGCGGACGCCTACGAGCAGTACTTC
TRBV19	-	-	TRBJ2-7	CASSGSGDTAYEQYF	TGTGCCAGTAGTGGTTCGGGGGACACCGCCTACGAGCAGTACTTC
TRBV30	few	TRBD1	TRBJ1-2	CAWSARTGGGGYGYTF	TGTGCCTGGAGTGCCCGGACAGGGGGCGGCGGCTATGGCTACACCTTC